This T cell receptor (beta chain) came from a study of T cell repertoires in cytomegalovirus infection. About this clonotype itself: The antigen is unknown. The junction differs from germline at one of its ends, possibly a read error.

This CDR3 contains 15 residues. TCRdb reprocessed the reads with MiXCR, giving one entry per CDR3 protein. The sample lists 700,000 to 850,000 distinct CDR3 sequences; about 33% were seen once. This clonotype originated in a human donor in good health (CMV status not recorded). Some clones in this sample may be carry-over from other donors' samples. Sequencing was performed on cultured CD8+ T cells from PBMCs, taken from culture after CMV antigen stimulation. This chain links TRBV12-3 or TRBV12-4 with TRBJ2-3, with 11 bases that match TRBD2. This CDR3 reads CASSVAGGLADTQYF. The CDR3 DNA is TGTGCCAGCAGTGTAGCGGGGGGGCTCGCAGATACGCAGTATTTT.